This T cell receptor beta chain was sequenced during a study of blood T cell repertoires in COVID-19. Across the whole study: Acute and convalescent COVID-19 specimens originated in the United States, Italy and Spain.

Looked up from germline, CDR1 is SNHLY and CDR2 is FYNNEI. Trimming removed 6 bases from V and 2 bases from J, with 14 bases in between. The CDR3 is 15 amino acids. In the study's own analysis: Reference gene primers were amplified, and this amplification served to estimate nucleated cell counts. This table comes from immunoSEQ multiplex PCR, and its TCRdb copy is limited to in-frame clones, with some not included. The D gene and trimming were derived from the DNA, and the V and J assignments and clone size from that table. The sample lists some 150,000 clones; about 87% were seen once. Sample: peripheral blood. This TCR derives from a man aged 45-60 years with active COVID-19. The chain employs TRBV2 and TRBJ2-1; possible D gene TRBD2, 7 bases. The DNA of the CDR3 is TGTGCCAGCAGCAACGAGGGGGGGCCCTACAATGAGCAGTTCTTC. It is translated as CASSNEGGPYNEQFF.